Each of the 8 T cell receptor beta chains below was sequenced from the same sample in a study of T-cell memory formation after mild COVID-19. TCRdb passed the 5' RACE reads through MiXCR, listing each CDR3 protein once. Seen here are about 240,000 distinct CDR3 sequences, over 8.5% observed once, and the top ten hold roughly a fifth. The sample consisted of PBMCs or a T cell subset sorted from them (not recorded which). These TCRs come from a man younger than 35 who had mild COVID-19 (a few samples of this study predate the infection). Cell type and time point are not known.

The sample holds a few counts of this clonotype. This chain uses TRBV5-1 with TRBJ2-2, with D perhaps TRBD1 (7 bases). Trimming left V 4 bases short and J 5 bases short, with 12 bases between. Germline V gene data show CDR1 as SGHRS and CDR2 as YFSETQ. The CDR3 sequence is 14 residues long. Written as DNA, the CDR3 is TGCGCCAGCAGCCCGGCAGGGGGGACCGGGGAGCTGTTTTTT. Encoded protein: CASSPAGGTGELFF.

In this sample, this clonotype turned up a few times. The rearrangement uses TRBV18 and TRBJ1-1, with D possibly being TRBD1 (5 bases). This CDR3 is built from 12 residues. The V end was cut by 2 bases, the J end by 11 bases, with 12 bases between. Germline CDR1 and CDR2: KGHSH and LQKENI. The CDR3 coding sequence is TGTGCCAGCTCACCAGCGGGACCGGGGGCTTTCTTT. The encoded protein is CASSPAGPGAFF.

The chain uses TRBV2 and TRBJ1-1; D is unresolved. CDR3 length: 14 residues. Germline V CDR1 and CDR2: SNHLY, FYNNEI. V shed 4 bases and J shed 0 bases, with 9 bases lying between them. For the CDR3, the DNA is TGTGCCAGCAGTGGTCCTTTAATGAACACTGAAGCTTTCTTT. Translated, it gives CASSGPLMNTEAFF.

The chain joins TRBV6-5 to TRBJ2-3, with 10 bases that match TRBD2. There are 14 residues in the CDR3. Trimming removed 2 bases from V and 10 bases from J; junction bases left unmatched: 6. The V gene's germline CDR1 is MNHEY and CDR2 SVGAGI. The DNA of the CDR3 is TGTGCCAGCAGTTACGGACTAGCGGCCCAAGCGCAGTATTTT. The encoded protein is CASSYGLAAQAQYF.

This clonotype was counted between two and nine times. For the CDR3, the DNA is TGTGCCAGCAGCCGCCGGAACACTGAAGCTTTCTTT. Translation gives CASSRRNTEAFF. This chain joins TRBV9 and TRBJ1-1; D is uncertain. Germline CDR1 is SGDLS and CDR2 is YYNGEE. The CDR3 runs to 12 residues. Trimming shortened V by 4 bases and J by 1 base, and 5 bases separated the two germline ends. Full variable domain (rest looked up from reference TRBV9 and TRBJ1-1): DSGVTQTPKHLITATGQRVTLRCSPRSGDLSVYWYQQSLDQGLQFLIQYYNGEERAKGNILERFSAQQFPDLHSELNLSSLELGDSALYFCASSRRNTEAFFGQGTRLTVV.

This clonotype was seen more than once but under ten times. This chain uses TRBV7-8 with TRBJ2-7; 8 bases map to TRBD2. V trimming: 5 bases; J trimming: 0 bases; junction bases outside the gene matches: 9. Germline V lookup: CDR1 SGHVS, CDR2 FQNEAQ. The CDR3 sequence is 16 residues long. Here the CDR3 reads CASSPLTSGYSYEQYF. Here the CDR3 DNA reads TGTGCCAGCAGCCCACTAACTAGCGGATACTCCTACGAGCAGTACTTC.

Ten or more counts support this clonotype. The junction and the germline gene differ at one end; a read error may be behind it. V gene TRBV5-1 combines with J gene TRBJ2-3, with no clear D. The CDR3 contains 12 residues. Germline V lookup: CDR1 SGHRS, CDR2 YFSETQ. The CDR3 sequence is CASSLDADTQYF. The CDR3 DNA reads TGTGCCAGCAGCTTAGACGCAGATACGCAGTATTTT.

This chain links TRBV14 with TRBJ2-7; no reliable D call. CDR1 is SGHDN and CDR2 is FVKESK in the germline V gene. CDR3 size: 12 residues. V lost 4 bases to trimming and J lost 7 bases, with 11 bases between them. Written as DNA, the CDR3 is TGTGCCAGCAGCCGTCAGTCGCGAGAGCAGTACTTC. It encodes CASSRQSREQYF. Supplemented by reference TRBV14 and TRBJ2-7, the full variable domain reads EAGVTQFPSHSVIEKGQTVTLRCDPISGHDNLYWYRRVMGKEIKFLLHFVKESKQDESGMPNNRFLAERTGGTYSTLKVQPAELEDSGVYFCASSRQSREQYFGPGTRLTVT.